This T cell receptor beta chain stems from a study of blood T cell repertoires in COVID-19. The overall study: From the United States, Italy and Spain came samples of acute and convalescent COVID-19.

Enrollment of patients from Seattle took place during active infection, with longitudinal follow-up. As originally analysed: Amplifying reference gene primers gave estimates of nucleated cell counts. The data were produced by immunoSEQ multiplex PCR, yet TCRdb's version contains in-frame clones alone and is incomplete. The V and J calls and clone size were taken over from that table, and D and trimming were inferred from the DNA. The data show 300,000 to 400,000 clones, approximately 91% seen once. V dropped 3 bases and J dropped 7 bases, with 7 bases sitting between them. This CDR3 comprises 13 residues.

The rearrangement uses TRBV12-3 or TRBV12-4 and TRBJ1-6; D call uncertain. The specimen was peripheral blood. The clonotype comes from a woman aged 65 to 85 with COVID-19, enrolled during active disease. The CDR3 DNA follows: TGTGCCAGCAGTTTGTTCTCGAATTCACCCCTCCACTTT. It translates to CASSLFSNSPLHF.